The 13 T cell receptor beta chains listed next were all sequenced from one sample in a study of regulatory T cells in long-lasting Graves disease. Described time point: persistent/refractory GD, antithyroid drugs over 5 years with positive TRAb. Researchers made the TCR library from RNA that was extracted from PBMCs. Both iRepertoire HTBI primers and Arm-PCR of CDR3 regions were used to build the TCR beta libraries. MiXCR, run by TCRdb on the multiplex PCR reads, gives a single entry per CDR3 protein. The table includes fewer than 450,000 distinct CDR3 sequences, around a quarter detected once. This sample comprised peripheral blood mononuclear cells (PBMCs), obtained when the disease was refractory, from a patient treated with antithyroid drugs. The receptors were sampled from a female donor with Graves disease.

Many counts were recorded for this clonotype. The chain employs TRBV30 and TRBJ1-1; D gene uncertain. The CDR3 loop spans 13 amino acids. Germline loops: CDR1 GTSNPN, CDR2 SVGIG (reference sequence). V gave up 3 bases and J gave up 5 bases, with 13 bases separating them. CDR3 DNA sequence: TGTGCCTGGAGCTTAAACTTGAGAACTGAAGCTTTCTTT. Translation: CAWSLNLRTEAFF.

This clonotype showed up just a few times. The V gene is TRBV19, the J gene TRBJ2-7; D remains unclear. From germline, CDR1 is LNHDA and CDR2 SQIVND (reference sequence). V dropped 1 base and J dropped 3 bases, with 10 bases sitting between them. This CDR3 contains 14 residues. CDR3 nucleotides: TGTGCCAGTAGTATAGGATCCTTATTCTACGAGCAGTACTTC. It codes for CASSIGSLFYEQYF.

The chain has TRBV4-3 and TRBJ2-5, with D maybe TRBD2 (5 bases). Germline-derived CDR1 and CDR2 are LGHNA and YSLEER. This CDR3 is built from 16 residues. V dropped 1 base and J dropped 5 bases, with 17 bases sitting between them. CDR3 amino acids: CASSQASDYPRETQYF. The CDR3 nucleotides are TGCGCCAGCAGCCAAGCTTCCGACTACCCTAGGGAGACCCAGTACTTC.

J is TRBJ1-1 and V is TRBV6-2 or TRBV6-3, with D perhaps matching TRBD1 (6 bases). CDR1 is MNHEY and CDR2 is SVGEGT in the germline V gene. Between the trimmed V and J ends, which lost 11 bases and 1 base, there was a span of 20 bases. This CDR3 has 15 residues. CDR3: CAAAISGTPNTEAFF. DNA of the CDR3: TGTGCCGCAGCCATCTCCGGGACACCGAACACTGAAGCTTTCTTT.

CDR3 in DNA: TGTGCCAGCAGCTTAATTAGTAGGACAGATACGCAGCATTTT. Residues: CASSLISRTDTQHF. V and J are TRBV7-2 and TRBJ2-3, with a tentative D call TRBD1 (6 bases). The closer fit of TRBJ1-5 to the DNA end suggests the J call may be wrong. This CDR3 region has 14 residues. From germline, CDR1 is SGHTA and CDR2 FQGNSA.

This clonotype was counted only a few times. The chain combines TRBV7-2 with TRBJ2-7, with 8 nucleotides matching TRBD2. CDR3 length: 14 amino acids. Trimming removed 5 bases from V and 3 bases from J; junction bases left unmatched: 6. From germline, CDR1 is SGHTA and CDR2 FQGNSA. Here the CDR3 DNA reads TGTGCCAGCAGCCCGACTAGCGCCCTCTACGAGCAGTACTTC. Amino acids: CASSPTSALYEQYF.

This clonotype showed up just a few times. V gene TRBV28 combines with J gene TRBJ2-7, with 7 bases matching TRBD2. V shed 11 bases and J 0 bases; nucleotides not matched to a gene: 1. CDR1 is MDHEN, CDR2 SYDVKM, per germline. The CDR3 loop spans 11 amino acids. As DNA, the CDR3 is TGTGCCGGCGGGAGCTCCTACGAGCAGTACTTC. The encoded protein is CAGGSSYEQYF.

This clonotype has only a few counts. In DNA form, the CDR3 reads TGTGCCAGCAGTTGGGGTAGCGGGAGATTAGGCGAGCAGTACTTC. Protein: CASSWGSGRLGEQYF. The chain uses TRBV6-2 or TRBV6-3 and TRBJ2-7; the match to TRBD2 covers 9 bases. The length of the CDR3 is 15 residues. Germline CDR1 and CDR2: MNHEY and SVGEGT. V dropped 4 bases and J dropped 6; count of bases not matched to a gene: 10.

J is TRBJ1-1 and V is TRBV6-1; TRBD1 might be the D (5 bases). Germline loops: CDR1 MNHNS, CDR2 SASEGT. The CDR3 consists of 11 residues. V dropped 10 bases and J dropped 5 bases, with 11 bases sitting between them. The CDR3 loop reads CATGRTTEAFF. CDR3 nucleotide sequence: TGTGCCACCGGCAGGACAACTGAAGCTTTCTTT.

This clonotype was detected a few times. The CDR3 DNA sequence: TGTGCCAGCAGCGTAGATATTCGGGACGACCAAATCTATGGCTACACCTTC. This encodes CASSVDIRDDQIYGYTF. The chain couples TRBV9 to TRBJ1-2, with TRBD1 as a possible D gene (5 bases). Trimming removed 0 bases at V and 4 bases at J, with 19 bases between. CDR1 is SGDLS and CDR2 is YYNGEE in the germline V gene. CDR3 length: 17 residues. The full variable domain, with the rest looked up from reference TRBV9 and TRBJ1-2, is DSGVTQTPKHLITATGQRVTLRCSPRSGDLSVYWYQQSLDQGLQFLIQYYNGEERAKGNILERFSAQQFPDLHSELNLSSLELGDSALYFCASSVDIRDDQIYGYTFGSGTRLTVV.

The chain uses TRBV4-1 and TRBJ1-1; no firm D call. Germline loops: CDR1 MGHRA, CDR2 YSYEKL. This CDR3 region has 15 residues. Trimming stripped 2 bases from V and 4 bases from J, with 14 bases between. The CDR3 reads CASSQSGFGGTEAFF. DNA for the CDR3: TGCGCCAGCAGCCAAAGCGGATTTGGAGGCACTGAAGCTTTCTTT.

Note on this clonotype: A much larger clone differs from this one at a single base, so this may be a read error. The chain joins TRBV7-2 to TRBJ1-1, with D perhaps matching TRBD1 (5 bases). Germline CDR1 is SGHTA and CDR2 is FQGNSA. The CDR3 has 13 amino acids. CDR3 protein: CAGSRRDNTEAFF. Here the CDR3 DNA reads TGTGCCGGCAGCCGCAGGGACAACACTGAAGCTTTCTTT.

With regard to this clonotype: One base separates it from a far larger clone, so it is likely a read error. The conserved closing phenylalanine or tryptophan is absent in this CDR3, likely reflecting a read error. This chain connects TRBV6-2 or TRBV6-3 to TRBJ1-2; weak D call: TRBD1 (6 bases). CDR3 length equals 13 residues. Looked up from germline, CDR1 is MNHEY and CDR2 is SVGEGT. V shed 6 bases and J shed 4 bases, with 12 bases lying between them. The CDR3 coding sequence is TGTGCCAGCAGAGGAACAGGGTTCTATGGCTACACCCTC. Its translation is CASRGTGFYGYTL.